This entry describes one T cell receptor (beta chain). Its antigen target is currently unknown. Within one base of it there is no much larger clone, and no base qualities were kept. The sequencing machine was an Illumina MiSeq. Through fastp at Q25 and MiXCR, TCRdb rebuilt clones from the public reads, retaining in-frame beta chains. Rows matching on CDR3 protein sequence are summarized as one entry with the most common DNA and genes. The sample data list 20,000 or so distinct CDR3 sequences, and less than 25% of these were observed just once. About 3.8% of the sample belongs to the ten largest clones. V is reduced by 0 bases and J by 2 bases, leaving a spacing of 6 bases between them. In the germline V gene, CDR1 corresponds to SGHRS and CDR2 to YFSETQ. From cysteine to phenylalanine, the CDR3 is 13 amino acids long. Only CDR3 DNA is held: 39 bases, read in frame from base 1. This entry is derived from a study of lung T cells in sarcoidosis with Löfgren's syndrome (dated by TCRdb to 2017 to 2019). At the level of the whole study: Sarcoidosis was characterized as a granulomatous, predominantly pulmonary disease marked by accumulation of CD4+ T cells in bronchoalveolar lavage fluid. The repertoire analyses focused on Löfgren's syndrome patients.

Beyond this particular receptor, the publication reports: Recognition of a sarcoidosis-associated antigen was only suggested, and the antigen itself remained putative and was not identified. Compared with control subjects, Lofgren's syndrome patients were reported to have TRAV12-1 and TRBV2 as the most expanded V gene segments. CDR3 motifs in TRAV12-1 and TRBV2 were reported to be shared across several Lofgren's syndrome patients, which suggests public CD4+ TCR repertoires. In alphabeta pairing analysis, TRAV12-1 was found to pair preferentially with TRBV2, and CDR3 homology was shown by the resulting paired TCRs.

The receptor chain draws on TRBV5-1 and TRBJ2-7, with no confidently assigned D gene. Sequencing used CD4+ T cells from PBMCs. The receptor was derived from a human donor with sarcoidosis (Löfgren's syndrome or another form), or a control subject (not recorded which). The CDR3 protein: CASSLDPAYEQYF. The DNA reads as follows: TGCGCCAGCAGCTTGGACCCCGCCTACGAGCAGTACTTC.